Sequencing of this TCR beta chain was carried out in a study of T-cell memory formation after mild COVID-19. The authors produced TCR alpha and TCR beta cDNA libraries with sample barcodes and UMIs by 5'RACE using constant-segment primers. TCRdb re-called the 5' RACE reads through MiXCR, storing one row per CDR3 protein. The table has 35,000 to 40,000 distinct CDR3 sequences, roughly 6.1% seen once. The study, taken as a whole, reports: Contracting CD4+ clones sat mainly in CM and EM; CD8+ in EMRA. The appearance of some responding clones in pre-infection memory suggested that cross-reactive memory joined. The authors left the SARS-CoV-2 specificity of second-wave clones peaking on day 37 unconfirmed.

This clonotype came up many times. Its antigen is currently unknown. V was cut by 5 bases and J by 1 base, with 21 bases left in between. The CDR3 covers 18 residues. Germline CDR1 and CDR2: SGHVS and FQNEAQ. This receptor was identified in an adult who had mild COVID-19 (a few samples of this study predate the infection). Cell type and time point are not known. The V and J genes are TRBV7-8 and TRBJ1-5, with D possibly matching TRBD1 (6 bases). The specimen sequenced was PBMCs or a T cell subset sorted from them (not recorded which). The chain's CDR3 is CASSPGLVRGKSNQPQHF. The CDR3 DNA sequence: TGTGCCAGCAGCCCAGGTCTTGTCAGGGGAAAGAGCAATCAGCCCCAGCATTTT. The variable domain in full, with the rest retrieved from reference TRBV7-8 and TRBJ1-5, is GAGVSQSPRYKVAKRGQDVALRCDPISGHVSLFWYQQALGQGPEFLTYFQNEAQLDKSGLPSDRFFAERPEGSVSTLKIQRTQQEDSAVYLCASSPGLVRGKSNQPQHFGDGTRLSIL.